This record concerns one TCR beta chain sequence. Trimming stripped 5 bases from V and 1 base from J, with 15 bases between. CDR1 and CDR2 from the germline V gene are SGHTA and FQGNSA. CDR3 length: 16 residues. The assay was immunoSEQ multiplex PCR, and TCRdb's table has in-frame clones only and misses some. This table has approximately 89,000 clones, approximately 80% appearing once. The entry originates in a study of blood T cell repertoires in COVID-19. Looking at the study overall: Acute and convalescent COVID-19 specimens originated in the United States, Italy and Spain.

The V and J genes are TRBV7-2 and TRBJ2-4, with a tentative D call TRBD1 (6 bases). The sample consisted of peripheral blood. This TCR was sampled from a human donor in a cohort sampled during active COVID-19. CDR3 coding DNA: TGTGCCAGCAGCCCGCAAGTCACAGGGGCCAAAAACATTCAGTACTTC. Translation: CASSPQVTGAKNIQYF.